This entry describes one TCR beta chain. The antigen remains undetermined. The source of the sample is a study of shared clonotypes between healthy human individuals. Study-wide points: Roughly 5% of naive CD4 clonotypes were common to a few donors. Rarefaction exposed incomplete sorted-subset sequencing despite large depth. It was only blood that was sampled, and tissue repertoires likely differ.

The CDR3 sequence is 15 residues long. Trimming took 2 bases from V and 5 from J, leaving 14 bases between them. The germline V gene has CDR1 SGHRS and CDR2 YFSETQ. Several immunoSEQ plates held equal portions of the genomic DNA taken from each subset. TCRdb keeps only in-frame clones here, not all; method: immunoSEQ multiplex PCR. The table lists about 380,000 clones, 95% to 97% of them singletons. The V and J genes are TRBV5-1 and TRBJ2-1, with D hard to call. Sequenced sample: memory CD8+ T cells sorted from blood. This sample's subset: CD45RO+ cells pooled with CCR7-negative TemRA cells. The origin of this receptor is a man younger than 45 in good health. The chain's CDR3 is CASSLVPRNDNEQFF. The CDR3 region has the DNA TGCGCCAGCAGCTTAGTACCGAGGAATGACAATGAGCAGTTCTTC.